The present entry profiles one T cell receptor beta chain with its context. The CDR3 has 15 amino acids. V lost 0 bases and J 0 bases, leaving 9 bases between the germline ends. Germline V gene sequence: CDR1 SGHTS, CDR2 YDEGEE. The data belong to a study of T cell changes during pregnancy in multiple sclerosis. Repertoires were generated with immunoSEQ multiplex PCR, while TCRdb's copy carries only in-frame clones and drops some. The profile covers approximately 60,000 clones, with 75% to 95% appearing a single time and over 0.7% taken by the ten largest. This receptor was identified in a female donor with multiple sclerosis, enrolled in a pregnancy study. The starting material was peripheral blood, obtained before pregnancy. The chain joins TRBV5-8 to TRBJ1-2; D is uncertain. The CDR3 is CASSLGGAANYGYTF. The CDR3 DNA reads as TGTGCCAGCAGCTTGGGCGGCGCCGCTAACTATGGCTACACCTTC.